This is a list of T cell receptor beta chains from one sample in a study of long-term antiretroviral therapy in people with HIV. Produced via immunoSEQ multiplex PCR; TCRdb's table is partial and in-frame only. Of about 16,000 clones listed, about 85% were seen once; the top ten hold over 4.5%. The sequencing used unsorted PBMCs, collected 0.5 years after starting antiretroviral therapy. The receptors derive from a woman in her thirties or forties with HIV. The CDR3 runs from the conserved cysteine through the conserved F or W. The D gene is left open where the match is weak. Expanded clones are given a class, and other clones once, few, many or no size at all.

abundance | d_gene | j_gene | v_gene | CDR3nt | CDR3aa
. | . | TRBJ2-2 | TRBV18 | TGTGCCAGCTCACCACTCGAAACTTCAAACACCGGGGAGCTGTTTTTT | CASSPLETSNTGELFF
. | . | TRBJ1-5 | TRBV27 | TGTGCCAGCAGTCGACGACAGGAATGGAATCAGCCCCAGCATTTT | CASSRRQEWNQPQHF
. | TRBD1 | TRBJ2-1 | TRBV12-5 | TGTGCTAGTGGTTCGGGACAGGGAGCCTACAATGAGCAGTTCTTC | CASGSGQGAYNEQFF
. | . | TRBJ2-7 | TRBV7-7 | TGTGCTAGCAGCTTAGGTGAGGAGGGCGAGCAGTACTTC | CASSLGEEGEQYF
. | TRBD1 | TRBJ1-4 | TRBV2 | TGTGCCAGCAGTGAGGAAAACAGGGGAGGTGAAAAACTGTTTTTT | CASSEENRGGEKLFF
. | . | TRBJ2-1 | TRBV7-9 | TGTGCCAGCAGCCGAAGGGGGGGGATCGACAATGAGCAGTTCTTC | CASSRRGGIDNEQFF
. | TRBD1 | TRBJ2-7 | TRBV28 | TGTGCCAGCAGTTTCCCCCTCCCGGACAGGGCCCCAACCTACGAGCAGTACTTC | CASSFPLPDRAPTYEQYF
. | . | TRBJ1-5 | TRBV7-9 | TGTGCCAGCAGCCCTGTTTGGTCTAATCAGCCCCAGCATTTT | CASSPVWSNQPQHF
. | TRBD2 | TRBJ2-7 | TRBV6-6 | TGTGCCAGCAGTTACGCTGGGACTAGCGAGCAGTACTTC | CASSYAGTSEQYF
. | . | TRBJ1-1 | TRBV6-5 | TGTGCCAGCACTCGGGGCACTGAAGCTTTCTTT | CASTRGTEAFF
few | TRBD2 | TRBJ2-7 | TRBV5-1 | TGCGCCAGCACGAATCCCGGGCGGGGGACCTACGAGCAGTACTTC | CASTNPGRGTYEQYF
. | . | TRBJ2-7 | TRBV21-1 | TGTGCCAGCAGCATTACTAGGGAGACTTACGAGCAGTACTTC | CASSITRETYEQYF
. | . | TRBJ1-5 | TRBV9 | TGTGCCAGCAGCCGAGGCGTAGGCAATCAGCCCCAGCATTTT | CASSRGVGNQPQHF
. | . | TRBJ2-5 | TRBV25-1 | TGTGCCAGCAGTGAAGGGGGTATTCGAGAGACCCAGTACTTC | CASSEGGIRETQYF
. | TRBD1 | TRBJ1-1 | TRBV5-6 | TGTGCCAGCAGCTCCGGGACAGGATACATGAACACTGAAGCTTTCTTT | CASSSGTGYMNTEAFF
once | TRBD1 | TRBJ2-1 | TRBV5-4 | TGTGCCAGCAGCTTGTTGGAGGACAGGGAGCAGTTCTTC | CASSLLEDREQFF
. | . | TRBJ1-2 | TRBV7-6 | TGTGCCAGCAGCTTAGCGGAGGTGGTAGATGGCTACACCTTC | CASSLAEVVDGYTF
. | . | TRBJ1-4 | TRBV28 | TGTGCCAGCAGTTTATCAGGGGTCGGGGAAAAACTGTTTTTT | CASSLSGVGEKLFF
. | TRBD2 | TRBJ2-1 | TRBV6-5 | TGTGCCAGCGCGACGGGAGGGCCCTACAATGAGCAGTTCTTC | CASATGGPYNEQFF
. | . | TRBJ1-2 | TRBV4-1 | TGCGCCAGCAGCCAAGGGCCAGGACCAAGACTCTATGGCTACACCTTC | CASSQGPGPRLYGYTF
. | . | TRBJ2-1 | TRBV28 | TGTGCCAGCAGGCGAGGGACGTCGAATGAGCAGTTCTTC | CASRRGTSNEQFF
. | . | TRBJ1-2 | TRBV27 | TGTGCCAGCAGTTTAAGGCCGTGGATCTATGGCTACACCTTC | CASSLRPWIYGYTF
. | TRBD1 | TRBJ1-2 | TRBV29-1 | TGCAGCGTTGAGGGGGACAGGGGATACGGCTACACCTTC | CSVEGDRGYGYTF
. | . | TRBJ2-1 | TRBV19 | TGTGCCAGTAGTATCGGGGTTGGGAATGAGCAGTTCTTC | CASSIGVGNEQFF
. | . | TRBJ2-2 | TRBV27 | TGTGCCACCGCAAGACCTGGACTACCCCCGAACACCGGGGAGCTGTTTTTT | CATARPGLPPNTGELFF
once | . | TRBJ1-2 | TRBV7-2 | TGTGCCAGCAGCTTTTCGAGCTATGGCTACACCTTC | CASSFSSYGYTF
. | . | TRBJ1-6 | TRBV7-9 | TGTGCCAGCAGCTTAAATCAAGCATCACCCCTCCACTTT | CASSLNQASPLHF
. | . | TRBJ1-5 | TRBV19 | TGTGCCAGTAGTATAGATTGGGTGAATCAGCCCCAGCATTTT | CASSIDWVNQPQHF
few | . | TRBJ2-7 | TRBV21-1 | TGTGCCAACCAATACTCAATACCCTACGAGCAGTACTTC | CANQYSIPYEQYF
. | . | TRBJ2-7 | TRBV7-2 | TGTGCCAGCAGCTTAGGTGGGACGAACTCCTACGAGCAGTACTTC | CASSLGGTNSYEQYF
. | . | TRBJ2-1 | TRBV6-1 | TGTGCCAGCAGTAATACAGTGAACTCCTACAATGAGCAGTTCTTC | CASSNTVNSYNEQFF
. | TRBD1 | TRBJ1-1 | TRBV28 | TGTGCCTCCGACAGGGTCGGCACTGAAGCTTTCTTT | CASDRVGTEAFF
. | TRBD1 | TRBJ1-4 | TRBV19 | TGTGCCAGTAGTATTGGGACAGGTAATGAAAAACTGTTTTTT | CASSIGTGNEKLFF